One and the same sample provided the 2 T cell receptor beta chains below, sequenced in a study of blood T cell repertoires in COVID-19. Here immunoSEQ multiplex PCR was the method, and the copy in TCRdb shows in-frame clones only, minus some. This table holds 55,000 to 75,000 clones, 70% to 90% found once. The sequenced sample consisted of peripheral blood. These receptors all stem from a human donor with active COVID-19. The donor label of this sample is uncertain.

This rearrangement joins TRBV29-1 to TRBJ2-5; TRBD2 aligns across 15 bases. This CDR3 is 16 amino acids long. With V trimmed by 6 bases and J by 5 bases, 10 bases remained unmatched. CDR1 and CDR2 from the germline V gene are SQVTM and ANQGSEA. This chain's CDR3 is CSVTGLAGGPRETQYF. The CDR3 coding sequence is TGCAGCGTCACCGGACTAGCGGGAGGGCCAAGGGAGACCCAGTACTTC. Drawing the rest from reference TRBV29-1 and TRBJ2-5, the complete variable domain is SAVISQKPSRDICQRGTSLTIQCQVDSQVTMMFWYRQQPGQSLTLIATANQGSEATYESGFVIDKFPISRPNLTFSTLTVSNMSPEDSSIYLCSVTGLAGGPRETQYFGPGTRLLVL.

This chain joins TRBV4-3 and TRBJ2-2, with a possible D match to TRBD2 (5 bases). In germline, CDR1 is LGHNA, CDR2 YSLEER. V was shortened by 0 bases and J by 2 bases, with 16 bases between the two germline ends. This CDR3 comprises 18 residues. The DNA for the CDR3 is TGCGCCAGCAGCCAAGAAGCGCTAGCCCCACTAAACACCGGGGAGCTGTTTTTT. Translated: CASSQEALAPLNTGELFF.